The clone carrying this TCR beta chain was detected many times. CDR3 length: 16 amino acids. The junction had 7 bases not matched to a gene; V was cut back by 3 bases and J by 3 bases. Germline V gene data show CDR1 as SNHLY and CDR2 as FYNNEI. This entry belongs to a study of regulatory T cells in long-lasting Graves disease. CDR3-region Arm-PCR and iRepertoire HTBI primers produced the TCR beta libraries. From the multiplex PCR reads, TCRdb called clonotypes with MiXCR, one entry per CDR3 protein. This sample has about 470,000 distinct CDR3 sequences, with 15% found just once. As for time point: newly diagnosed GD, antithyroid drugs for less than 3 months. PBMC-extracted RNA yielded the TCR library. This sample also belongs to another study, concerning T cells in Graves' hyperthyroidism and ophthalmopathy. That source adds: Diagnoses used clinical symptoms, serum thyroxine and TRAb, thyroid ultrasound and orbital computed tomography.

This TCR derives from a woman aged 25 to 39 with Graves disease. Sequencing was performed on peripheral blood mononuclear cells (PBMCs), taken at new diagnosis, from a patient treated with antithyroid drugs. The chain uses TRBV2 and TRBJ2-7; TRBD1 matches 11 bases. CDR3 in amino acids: CASSEPDRGRGYEQYF. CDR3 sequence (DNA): TGTGCCAGCAGTGAGCCGGACAGGGGGCGCGGCTACGAGCAGTACTTC.